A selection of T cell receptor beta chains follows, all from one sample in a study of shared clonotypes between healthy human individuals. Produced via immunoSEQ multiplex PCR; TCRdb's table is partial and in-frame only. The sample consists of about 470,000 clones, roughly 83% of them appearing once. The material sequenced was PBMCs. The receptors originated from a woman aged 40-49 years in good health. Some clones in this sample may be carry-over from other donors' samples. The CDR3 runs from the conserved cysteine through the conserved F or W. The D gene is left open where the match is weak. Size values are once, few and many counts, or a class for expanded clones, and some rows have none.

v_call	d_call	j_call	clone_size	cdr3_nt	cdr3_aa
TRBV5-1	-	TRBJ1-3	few	TGCGCCAGCAGCGACACCGGAAACACCATATATTTT	CASSDTGNTIYF
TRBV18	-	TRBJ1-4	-	TGTGCCAGCTCACCACGAGAGGGGACTAATGAAAAACTGTTTTTT	CASSPREGTNEKLFF
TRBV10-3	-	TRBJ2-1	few	TGTGCCATCAGTGAAAACAGACAGGAGGAGCAGTTCTTC	CAISENRQEEQFF
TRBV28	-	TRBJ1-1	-	TGTGCCAGCAGTTTTCCCCCGGCGCGGCCTCGGTCCACTGAAGCTTTCTTT	CASSFPPARPRSTEAFF
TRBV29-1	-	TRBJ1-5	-	TGCAGCGTTGCGGAGGCAGGGGGCAATCAGCCCCAGCATTTT	CSVAEAGGNQPQHF
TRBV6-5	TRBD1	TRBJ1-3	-	TGTGCCAGCAGCTTTACAGGGGGCAGCCGAGACACCATATATTTT	CASSFTGGSRDTIYF
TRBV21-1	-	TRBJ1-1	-	TGTGCCAGCAGCAAAGCCCAGGGTGGAGTCACTGAAGCTTTCTTT	CASSKAQGGVTEAFF
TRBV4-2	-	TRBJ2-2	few	TGTGCCAGCAGCCAAGAGGTAACAGCCACCGGGGAGCTGTTTTTT	CASSQEVTATGELFF
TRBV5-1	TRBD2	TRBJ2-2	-	TGCGCCAGCAGCTTGTCTAGCGGTTCGGCCGGGGAGCTGTTTTTT	CASSLSSGSAGELFF
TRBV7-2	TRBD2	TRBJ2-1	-	TGTGCCAGCAGTTCACTAGCGGATGCCTACAATGAGCAGTTCTTC	CASSSLADAYNEQFF
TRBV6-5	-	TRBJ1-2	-	TGTGCCGCGGGATTGTATGCCGACTATGGCTACACCTTC	CAAGLYADYGYTF
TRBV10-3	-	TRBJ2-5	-	TGTGCCATCAGTGAGTCGTTTAGGAAGCAAGAGACCCAGTACTTC	CAISESFRKQETQYF
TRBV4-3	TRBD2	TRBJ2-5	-	TGCGCCAGCAGCCAAGTAAGACTAGCGGGGGAGACCCAGTACTTC	CASSQVRLAGETQYF